Many counts were recorded for the clone carrying this TCR beta chain. Its antigen is unknown. The identical CDR3 is also encoded by other nucleotide sequences in the sample. The data were taken from a study of metastatic and nonmetastatic thyroid tumors. Across the study: The study looked at repertoires side by side in blood and in tumor or nodule tissue from malignant and benign thyroid patients.

Until they underwent thyroid surgery, no patient had received any treatment. Overall study results and limits: Versus benign nodules, malignant thyroid tumors reportedly had significantly higher TCR beta diversity, in blood and tumor.

In the authors' methods: Across clinicopathological groups, CDR3 differences served as the basis for building a distant-metastasis classifier for papillary thyroid cancer. With MiXCR, TCRdb reprocessed the PCR reads. These V and J calls derive from TCRdb rather than the authors' analysis. Here the sample spans tens of thousands of clones, around 24% being singletons. V was trimmed by 3 bases and J by 5 bases, leaving 10 bases between them. The germline V gene encodes CDR1 SGDLS and CDR2 YYNGEE. CDR3 size: 13 residues. Specimen: tumor tissue. The rearrangement joins TRBV9 to TRBJ2-3; D is possibly TRBD2 (6 bases). The receptor's source is a female donor with papillary thyroid cancer or a benign thyroid nodule (not recorded which). Some clones in this sample may be carry-over from other donors' samples. This chain's CDR3 is CASSAPGGDTQYF. In nucleotides, the CDR3 is TGTGCCAGCAGCGCCCCCGGGGGAGATACGCAGTATTTT.